This T cell receptor beta chain was observed in a study of T cells in Graves' hyperthyroidism and ophthalmopathy. In germline, CDR1 is MDHEN, CDR2 SYDVKM. The CDR3 is made up of 14 amino acids. The source material, RNA transcripts, was used to amplify TCR beta CDR3 regions. The HTBI set primed first-round TCR CDR3 RT-PCR. TCRdb reprocessed the multiplex PCR reads via MiXCR and lists one record per CDR3 protein. The data hold 540,000 or so distinct CDR3 sequences, with less than 20% observed a single time. This clonotype has only a few counts. Being one base from a much bigger clone, this may be a read error.

This receptor was identified in a woman aged 25 to 39 with Graves' hyperthyroidism. This sequence joins TRBV28 and TRBJ1-4; D gene ambiguous. The sequenced material came from blood. The CDR3 DNA reads as TGTGCCACCGGCGACCGAGCAACTAATGAAGAACTGTTTTTT. Protein: CATGDRATNEELFF.